This record concerns one TCR beta chain sequence. The data were obtained in a study of OX40 agonist ivuxolimab in advanced cancers. Here immunoSEQ multiplex PCR was the method, and the copy in TCRdb shows in-frame clones only, minus some. The table has tens of thousands of clones, approximately 82% seen once. The receptor comes from an adult with an advanced solid tumor such as melanoma, head and neck, liver or kidney cancer. The input for sequencing was CD4+ or CD8+ T cells sorted from blood, taken in a trial of the OX40 agonist ivuxolimab.

The CDR3 is CASSEVWGYTEAFF. DNA for the CDR3: TGTGCCAGCAGTGAAGTTTGGGGATACACTGAAGCTTTCTTT. This chain joins TRBV6-1 and TRBJ1-1; D ambiguous. The CDR3 has 14 amino acids. Germline CDR1 is MNHNS and CDR2 is SASEGT. V lost 1 base to trimming and J lost 3 bases, with 9 bases between them.